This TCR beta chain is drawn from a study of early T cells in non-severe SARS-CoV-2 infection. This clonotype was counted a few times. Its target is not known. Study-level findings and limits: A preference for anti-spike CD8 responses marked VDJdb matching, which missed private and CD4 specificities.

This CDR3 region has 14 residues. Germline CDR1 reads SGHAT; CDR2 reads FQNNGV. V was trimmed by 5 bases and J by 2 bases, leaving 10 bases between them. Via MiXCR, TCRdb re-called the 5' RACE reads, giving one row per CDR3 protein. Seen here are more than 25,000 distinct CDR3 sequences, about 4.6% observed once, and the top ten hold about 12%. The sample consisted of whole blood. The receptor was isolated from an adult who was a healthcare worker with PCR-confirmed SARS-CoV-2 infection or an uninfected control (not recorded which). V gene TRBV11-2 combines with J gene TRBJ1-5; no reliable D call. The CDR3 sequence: CASSVGLGNQPQHF. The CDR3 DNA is TGTGCCAGCAGCGTTGGTTTGGGCAATCAGCCCCAGCATTTT.